This TCR beta chain was obtained from a study of CD8+ T cells in alopecia areata. Germline-derived CDR1 and CDR2 are SQVTM and ANQGSEA. The CDR3 covers 14 residues. The V and J ends lost 4 bases and 1 base, in that order; junction bases with no gene match: 2. Treatment meaning: oral pan-JAK inhibitor, 5-10 mg twice daily. Sequencing templates came from extracted RNA that was reverse transcribed into cDNA. Measured with immunoSEQ multiplex PCR; TCRdb has only the in-frame clones, and not every one. The table has approximately 180,000 clones, around three fifths seen once. This specimen was CD4+ T cells sorted from blood, taken at roughly week 49, from a patient treated with tofacitinib. The TCR originated in a human donor with alopecia areata. The V call is TRBV29-1, the J call TRBJ2-2; 8 nucleotides match TRBD1. The CDR3 DNA reads as TGCAGCGTTGGAGGACAGGGGAACACCGGGGAGCTGTTTTTT. The encoded protein is CSVGGQGNTGELFF.